This TCR beta chain was sequenced in a study of regulatory T cells in long-lasting Graves disease. For TCR beta, libraries came from iRepertoire HTBI primers and Arm-PCR of CDR3 regions. Original handling: Identification yielded 62 TRBV and around 15 TRBJ segments across samples. One entry per CDR3 protein, called by TCRdb with MiXCR from the multiplex PCR reads. The V and J calls reflect TCRdb's pipeline rather than the authors' work. The sample records hundreds of thousands of distinct CDR3 sequences, roughly a sixth being singletons. In its sample, this clonotype was seen many times. Between the trimmed V and J ends, which lost 5 bases and 2 bases, there was a span of 13 bases. This CDR3 spans 14 amino acids. Looked up from germline, CDR1 is MDHEN and CDR2 is SYDVKM. Regarding time point: newly diagnosed GD, antithyroid drugs for less than 3 months. PBMC-derived RNA was used for the TCR library. A further study also used this sample, focusing on T cells in Graves' hyperthyroidism and ophthalmopathy. That investigation notes: During a first-round RT-PCR of the TCR CDR3, the HTBI primer set was used.

Here the sequenced sample was peripheral blood mononuclear cells (PBMCs), taken at new diagnosis, from a patient treated with antithyroid drugs. This sequence originates from a woman aged 40-60 years with Graves disease. The chain employs TRBV28 and TRBJ2-7, with D unclear. The CDR3 loop is CASSHPAAPYEQYF. CDR3 DNA: TGTGCCAGCAGTCACCCGGCAGCACCCTACGAGCAGTACTTC. The complete variable domain, with remaining parts taken from reference TRBV28 and TRBJ2-7, reads DVKVTQSSRYLVKRTGEKVFLECVQDMDHENMFWYRQDPGLGLRLIYFSYDVKMKEKGDIPEGYSVSREKKERFSLILESASTNQTSMYLCASSHPAAPYEQYFGPGTRLTVT.